The 9 T cell receptor beta chains below were found in one sample sequenced in a study of shared clonotypes between healthy human individuals. Clones were read by immunoSEQ multiplex PCR, and TCRdb kept only the in-frame ones, dropping some. The data contain more than 2 million clones, more than 90% of them singletons. The source material was naive CD4+ T cells sorted from blood. As for subset: CD45RA+ positively selected. These receptor sequences come from a young man in good health.

The V gene is TRBV11-2, the J gene TRBJ2-5; 7 positions agree with TRBD1. Trimming removed 3 bases from V and 7 bases from J; junction bases left unmatched: 11. Germline V gives CDR1 SGHAT, CDR2 FQNNGV. CDR3 length equals 15 residues. For the CDR3, the DNA is TGTGCCAGCAGCTTCGGGGCCGACAGGGTCGGGACCCAGTACTTC. This codes for CASSFGADRVGTQYF.

The gene calls are TRBV30 and TRBJ1-5; no firm D call. V lost 1 base and J lost 6, with 10 bases in between. CDR1 and CDR2 from the germline V gene are GTSNPN and SVGIG (reference sequence). The CDR3 is 13 residues long. The CDR3 is CAWSGETAQPQHF. CDR3 DNA sequence: TGTGCCTGGAGTGGGGAGACCGCTCAGCCCCAGCATTTT.

V and J are TRBV25-1 and TRBJ2-7, with 10 bases identical to TRBD2. Looked up from germline, CDR1 is MGHDK and CDR2 is SYGVNS. The CDR3 is 15 residues long. The J segment lost 3 bases and the V segment lost 2 bases, leaving 4 bases of the junction unmatched. CDR3 nucleotide sequence: TGTGCCAGCAGTGAACCCCTAGCGGGAGACTACGAGCAGTACTTC. It specifies CASSEPLAGDYEQYF.

CDR3 amino acids: CASSEVGRGRYEQYF. CDR3 bases: TGTGCCAGCAGTGAAGTAGGTAGGGGCCGCTACGAGCAGTACTTC. V gene TRBV6-1 combines with J gene TRBJ2-7, with D perhaps TRBD1 (5 bases). The CDR3 loop spans 15 amino acids. V was cut by 1 base and J by 3 bases, with 13 bases left in between. Germline V gives CDR1 MNHNS, CDR2 SASEGT.

The rearrangement links TRBV25-1 to TRBJ1-2, with a possible D match to TRBD1 (5 bases). The CDR3 has 15 residues. Germline V gene data show CDR1 as MGHDK and CDR2 as SYGVNS. Trimming pared 1 base from V and 3 bases from J, leaving 12 bases between. The CDR3 DNA reads as TGTGCCAGCAGTGAATCGGGGGATTGGGACTATGGCTACACCTTC. It translates to CASSESGDWDYGYTF.

This chain links TRBV28 with TRBJ1-2; possibly TRBD1 for D (6 bases). The CDR3 has 13 residues. Germline CDR1 is MDHEN and CDR2 is SYDVKM. Trimming removed 7 bases from V and 5 bases from J, with 14 bases in between. The chain's CDR3 is CASTRITGYGYTF. CDR3 bases: TGTGCCAGCACAAGAATTACAGGGTATGGCTACACCTTC.

The rearrangement links TRBV5-1 to TRBJ2-7; 9 bases map to TRBD1. CDR3 length: 13 amino acids. Trimming at V came to 4 bases and at J to 7 bases, leaving 6 bases not matched to a gene. Germline loops: CDR1 SGHRS, CDR2 YFSETQ. The CDR3 sequence is CASSRDRVGEQYF. DNA for the CDR3: TGCGCCAGCAGCAGGGACAGGGTCGGTGAGCAGTACTTC.

This chain joins TRBV5-1 and TRBJ2-2, with no clear D. Germline V gene sequence: CDR1 SGHRS, CDR2 YFSETQ. The CDR3 is made up of 15 amino acids. V lost 2 bases, J lost 1 base, and 9 bases lay in between. CDR3 sequence reads: CASSLPTGNTGELFF. Written as DNA, the CDR3 is TGCGCCAGCAGCTTACCGACCGGGAACACCGGGGAGCTGTTTTTT.

V gene TRBV11-2 combines with J gene TRBJ2-1, with 10 bases lining up with TRBD1. V shed 3 bases, J shed 8 bases, and the junction held 4 bases outside the gene matches. This CDR3 has 14 amino acids. Germline V gene sequence: CDR1 SGHAT, CDR2 FQNNGV. The CDR3: CASSFRDRGDEQFF. The DNA of the CDR3 is TGTGCCAGCAGCTTCCGGGACAGGGGTGATGAGCAGTTCTTC.